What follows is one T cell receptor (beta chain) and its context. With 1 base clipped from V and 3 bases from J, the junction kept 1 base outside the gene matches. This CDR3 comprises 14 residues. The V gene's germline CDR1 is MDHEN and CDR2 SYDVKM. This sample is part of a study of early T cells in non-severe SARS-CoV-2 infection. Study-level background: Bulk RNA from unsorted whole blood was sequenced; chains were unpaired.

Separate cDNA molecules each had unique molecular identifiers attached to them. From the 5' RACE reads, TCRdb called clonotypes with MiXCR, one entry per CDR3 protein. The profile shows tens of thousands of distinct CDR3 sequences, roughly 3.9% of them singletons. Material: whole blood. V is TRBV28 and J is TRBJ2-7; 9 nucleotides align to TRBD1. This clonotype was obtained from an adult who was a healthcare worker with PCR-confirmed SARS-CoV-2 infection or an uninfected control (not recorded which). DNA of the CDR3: TGTGCCAGCAGTTTATTGACAGGGGGCTACGAGCAGTACTTC. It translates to CASSLLTGGYEQYF.